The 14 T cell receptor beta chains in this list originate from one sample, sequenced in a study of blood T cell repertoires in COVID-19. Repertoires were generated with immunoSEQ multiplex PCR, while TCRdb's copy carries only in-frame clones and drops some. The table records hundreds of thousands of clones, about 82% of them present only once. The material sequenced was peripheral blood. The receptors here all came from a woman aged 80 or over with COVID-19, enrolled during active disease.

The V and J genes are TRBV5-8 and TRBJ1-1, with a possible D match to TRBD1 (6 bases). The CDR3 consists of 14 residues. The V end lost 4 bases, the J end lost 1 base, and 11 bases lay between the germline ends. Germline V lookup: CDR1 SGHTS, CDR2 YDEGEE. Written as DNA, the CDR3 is TGTGCCAGCAGCCGAGGGACACAGAACACTGAAGCTTTCTTT. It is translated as CASSRGTQNTEAFF.

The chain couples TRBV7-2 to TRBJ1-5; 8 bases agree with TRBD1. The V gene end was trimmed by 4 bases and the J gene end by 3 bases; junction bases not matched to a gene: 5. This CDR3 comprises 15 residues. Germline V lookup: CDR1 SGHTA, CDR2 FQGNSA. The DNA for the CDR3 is TGTGCCAGCAGCTCCCGGACAGGGCCCAATCAGCCCCAGCATTTT. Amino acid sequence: CASSSRTGPNQPQHF.

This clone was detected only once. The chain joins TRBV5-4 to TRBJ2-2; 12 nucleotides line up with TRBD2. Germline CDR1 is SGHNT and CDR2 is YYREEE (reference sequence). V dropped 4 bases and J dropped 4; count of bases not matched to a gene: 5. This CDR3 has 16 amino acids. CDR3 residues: CASSVLAGGRTGELFF. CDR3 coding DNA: TGTGCCAGCAGCGTTCTAGCGGGGGGGCGCACCGGGGAGCTGTTTTTT.

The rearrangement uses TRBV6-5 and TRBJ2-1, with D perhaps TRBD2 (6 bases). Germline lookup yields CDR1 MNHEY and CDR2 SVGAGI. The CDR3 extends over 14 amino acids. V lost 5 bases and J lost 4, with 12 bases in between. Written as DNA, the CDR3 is TGTGCCAGCAGTCCCGGGACTTTTTACAATGAGCAGTTCTTC. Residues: CASSPGTFYNEQFF.

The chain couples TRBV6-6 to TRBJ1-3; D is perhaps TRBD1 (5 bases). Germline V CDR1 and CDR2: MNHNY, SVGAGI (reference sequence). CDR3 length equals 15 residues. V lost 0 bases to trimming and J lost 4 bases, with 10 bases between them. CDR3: CASSYSEQGGNTIYF. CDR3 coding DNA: TGTGCCAGCAGTTACTCGGAGCAGGGCGGAAACACCATATATTTT.

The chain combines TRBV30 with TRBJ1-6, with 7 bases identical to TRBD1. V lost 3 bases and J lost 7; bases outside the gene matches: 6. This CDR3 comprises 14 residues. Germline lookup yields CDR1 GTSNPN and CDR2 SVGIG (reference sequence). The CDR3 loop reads CAWSLGTVNSPLHF. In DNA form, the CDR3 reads TGTGCCTGGAGCTTAGGGACAGTAAATTCACCCCTCCACTTT.

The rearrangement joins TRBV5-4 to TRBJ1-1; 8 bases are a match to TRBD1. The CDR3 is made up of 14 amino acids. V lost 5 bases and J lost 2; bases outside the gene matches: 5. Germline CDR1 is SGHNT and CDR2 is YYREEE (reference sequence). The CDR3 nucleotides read TGTGCCAGCAGGAGGACAGGGACTAACACTGAAGCTTTCTTT. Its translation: CASRRTGTNTEAFF.

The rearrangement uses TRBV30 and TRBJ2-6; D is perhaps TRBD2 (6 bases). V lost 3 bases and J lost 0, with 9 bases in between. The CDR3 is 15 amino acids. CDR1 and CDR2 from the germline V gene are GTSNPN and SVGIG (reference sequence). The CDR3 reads CAWRGGVSGANVLTF. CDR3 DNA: TGTGCCTGGAGGGGGGGAGTCTCTGGGGCCAACGTCCTGACTTTC.

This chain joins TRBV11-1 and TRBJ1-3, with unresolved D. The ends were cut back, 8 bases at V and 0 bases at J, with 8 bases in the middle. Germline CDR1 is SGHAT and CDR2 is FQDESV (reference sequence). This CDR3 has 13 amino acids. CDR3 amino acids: CASAGISGNTIYF. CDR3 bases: TGTGCCAGCGCGGGTATCTCTGGAAACACCATATATTTT.

The CDR3 bases are TGTGCCAGCAGGGGCGGGGGGTTTGCCGGGGAGCTGTTTTTT. Translating gives CASRGGGFAGELFF. The rearrangement uses TRBV3-1 (or the pseudogene TRBV3-2) and TRBJ2-2, with 8 bases lining up with TRBD2. The germline V gene encodes CDR1 LGHDT and CDR2 YNNKEL (reference sequence). The CDR3 totals 14 residues. V shed 6 bases, J shed 6 bases, and the junction held 6 bases outside the gene matches.

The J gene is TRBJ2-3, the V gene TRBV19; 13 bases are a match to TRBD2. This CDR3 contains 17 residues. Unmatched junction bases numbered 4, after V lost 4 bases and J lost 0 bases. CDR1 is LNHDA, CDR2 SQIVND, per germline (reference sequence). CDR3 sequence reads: CASSSMGLAGSTDTQYF. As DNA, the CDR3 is TGTGCCAGTAGTAGCATGGGACTAGCGGGGAGCACAGATACGCAGTATTTT.

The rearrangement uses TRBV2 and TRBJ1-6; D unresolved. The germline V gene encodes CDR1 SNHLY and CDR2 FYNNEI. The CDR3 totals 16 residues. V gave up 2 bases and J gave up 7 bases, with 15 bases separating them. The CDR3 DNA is TGTGCCAGCAGTGAAAGGTCAGTGGACTCGAATTCACCCCTCCACTTT. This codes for CASSERSVDSNSPLHF. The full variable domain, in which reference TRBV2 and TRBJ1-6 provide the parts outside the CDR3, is EPEVTQTPSHQVTQMGQEVILRCVPISNHLYFYWYRQILGQKVEFLVSFYNNEISEKSEIFDDQFSVERPDGSNFTLKIRSTKLEDSAMYFCASSERSVDSNSPLHFGNGTRLTVT.

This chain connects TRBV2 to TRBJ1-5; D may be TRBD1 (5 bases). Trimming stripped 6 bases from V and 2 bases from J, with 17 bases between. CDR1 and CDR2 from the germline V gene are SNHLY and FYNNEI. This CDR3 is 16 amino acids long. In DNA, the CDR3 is TGTGCCAGCAGCGACGGGGGGTTCAGGGGCAATCAGCCCCAGCATTTT. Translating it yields CASSDGGFRGNQPQHF.

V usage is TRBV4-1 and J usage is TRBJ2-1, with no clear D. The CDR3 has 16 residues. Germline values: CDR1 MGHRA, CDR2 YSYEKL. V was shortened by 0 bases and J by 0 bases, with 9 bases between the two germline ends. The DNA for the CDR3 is TGCGCCAGCAGCCAAGATCTCTCCAGCTCCTACAATGAGCAGTTCTTC. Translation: CASSQDLSSSYNEQFF.